Below are 23 T cell receptor beta chains sequenced from a single sample in a study of blood T cell repertoires in COVID-19. Assay: immunoSEQ multiplex PCR; the TCRdb copy retains only in-frame clones and omits some. The profile shows more than 110,000 clones, around 80% of them singletons. The sequenced material came from PBMCs or T cells enriched from blood (not recorded which). These receptors originate from a woman aged 45-59 years who had recovered from COVID-19.

The V call is TRBV4-2, the J call TRBJ1-5; possible D gene TRBD1, 6 bases. Germline V lookup: CDR1 LGHNA, CDR2 YNFKEQ. Trimming left V 0 bases short and J 2 bases short, with 14 bases between. CDR3 length: 17 amino acids. CDR3 coding DNA: TGTGCCAGCAGCCAAGAAGGGGCAGGGGCAGGCAATCAGCCCCAGCATTTT. Its protein is CASSQEGAGAGNQPQHF.

This chain links TRBV6-6 with TRBJ2-1, with a possible D match to TRBD1 (6 bases). Germline CDR1 reads MNHNY; CDR2 reads SVGAGI (reference sequence). CDR3 length: 16 residues. The V end was cut by 6 bases, the J end by 4 bases, with 19 bases between. The chain's CDR3 is CASRGQQIQSYNEQFF. CDR3 DNA: TGTGCCAGCAGGGGACAACAGATTCAGTCTTACAATGAGCAGTTCTTC.

This clone was detected only once. This chain connects TRBV27 to TRBJ2-4; no clear D. Trimming took 2 bases from V and 0 from J, leaving 8 bases between them. The CDR3 has 15 amino acids. Germline assignment: CDR1 MNHEY and CDR2 SMNVEV (reference sequence). The CDR3 loop reads CASSLRQAAKNIQYF. For the CDR3, the DNA is TGTGCCAGCAGTTTAAGGCAGGCAGCCAAAAACATTCAGTACTTC.

This clone was observed a few times. The genes are TRBV12-3 or TRBV12-4 and TRBJ2-5; the D gene is possibly TRBD1 (6 bases). With 4 bases removed from V and 7 bases from J, the gap between germline ends came to 7 bases. The CDR3 totals 11 residues. The CDR3 region has the DNA TGTGCCAGCAGTTCCAGGGGGACCCAGTACTTC. It specifies CASSSRGTQYF.

The chain employs TRBV24-1 and TRBJ1-2; D is unclear. Trimming removed 4 bases from V and 7 bases from J, with 9 bases in between. Germline CDR1 KGHDR, CDR2 SFDVKD. This CDR3 is 12 amino acids long. CDR3 DNA: TGTGCCACCAGTGACCTACAGAGTGGCTACACCTTC. It is translated as CATSDLQSGYTF.

This clone has more than one count but fewer than ten. The chain combines TRBV15 with TRBJ1-3; TRBD1 aligns across 8 bases. CDR3 length: 15 amino acids. V shed 3 bases and J 0 bases; nucleotides not matched to a gene: 1. The germline V gene encodes CDR1 LNHNV and CDR2 YYDKDF (reference sequence). CDR3 bases: TGTGCCACCAGCAGGACAGGGGACTCTGGAAACACCATATATTTT. Protein: CATSRTGDSGNTIYF.

This clone was seen a few times. J is TRBJ2-7 and V is TRBV14; maybe TRBD2 (6 bases). The CDR3 consists of 15 residues. Trimming cost V 1 base and J 3 bases, with 13 bases left between them. The germline V gene has CDR1 SGHDN and CDR2 FVKESK. The CDR3 bases are TGTGCCAGCAGCCAAGTATGGGGGGACCACTACGAGCAGTACTTC. This sequence encodes CASSQVWGDHYEQYF. Looking up the rest from reference TRBV14 and TRBJ2-7 gives the full variable domain: EAGVTQFPSHSVIEKGQTVTLRCDPISGHDNLYWYRRVMGKEIKFLLHFVKESKQDESGMPNNRFLAERTGGTYSTLKVQPAELEDSGVYFCASSQVWGDHYEQYFGPGTRLTVT.

The J gene is TRBJ2-3, the V gene TRBV4-1; D gene ambiguous. V dropped 0 bases and J dropped 6 bases, with 7 bases sitting between them. Germline V CDR1 and CDR2: MGHRA, YSYEKL. The CDR3 has 13 amino acids. CDR3 coding DNA: TGCGCCAGCAGCCAAGAACTGGAGGATACGCAGTATTTT. Protein: CASSQELEDTQYF.

The gene calls are TRBV5-4 and TRBJ2-3; D gene unclear. The CDR3 has 15 amino acids. Germline CDR1 reads SGHNT; CDR2 reads YYREEE (reference sequence). The V gene lost 4 bases and the J gene lost 0 bases, with 12 bases spanning the gap. CDR3 protein: CASSPVGKSTDTQYF. CDR3 nucleotides: TGTGCCAGCAGCCCGGTCGGTAAAAGCACAGATACGCAGTATTTT.

The chain recombines TRBV24-1 with TRBJ1-1, with a possible D match to TRBD1 (5 bases). Germline V gene data show CDR1 as KGHDR and CDR2 as SFDVKD. V shed 3 bases and J shed 4 bases, with 17 bases lying between them. CDR3 size: 16 residues. CDR3: CATSDSRGTGATEAFF. For the CDR3, the DNA is TGTGCCACCAGTGATAGCCGGGGGACCGGTGCCACTGAAGCTTTCTTT.

The V and J genes are TRBV19 and TRBJ1-2; D is unresolved. The germline V and J ends were trimmed by 3 bases and 5 bases, with 10 bases remaining between them. CDR3 size: 13 residues. Germline V gene lookup returns CDR1 LNHDA and CDR2 SQIVND (reference sequence). The CDR3 DNA reads TGTGCCAGTAGTATCGCAACAGAATATGGCTACACCTTC. Its translation: CASSIATEYGYTF. Complete variable domain (other parts from reference TRBV19 and TRBJ1-2): DGGITQSPKYLFRKEGQNVTLSCEQNLNHDAMYWYRQDPGQGLRLIYYSQIVNDFQKGDIAEGYSVSREKKESFPLTVTSAQKNPTAFYLCASSIATEYGYTFGSGTRLTVV.

V gene TRBV10-3 combines with J gene TRBJ1-3; D remains ambiguous. Trimming left V 2 bases short and J 3 bases short, with 8 bases between. Germline V lookup: CDR1 ENHRY, CDR2 SYGVKD. The CDR3 length is 14 residues. In DNA form, the CDR3 reads TGTGCCATCAGTGAGGTGGGAGATGGAAACACCATATATTTT. Residues: CAISEVGDGNTIYF.

The chain combines TRBV6-4 with TRBJ1-1; D may be TRBD1 (6 bases). Trimming cost V 6 bases and J 0 bases, with 8 bases left between them. This CDR3 comprises 13 residues. CDR1 MRHNA and CDR2 SNTAGT come from the germline V gene. The CDR3 region is CASRGQMNTEAFF. CDR3 DNA sequence: TGTGCCAGCAGAGGACAGATGAACACTGAAGCTTTCTTT.

The chain employs TRBV28 and TRBJ2-7; possibly TRBD1 for D (5 bases). Germline V gene sequence: CDR1 MDHEN, CDR2 SYDVKM. The CDR3 is made up of 15 amino acids. V lost 2 bases, J lost 0 bases, and 11 bases lay in between. The CDR3 sequence: CASSLVRDFSYEQYF. Written as DNA, the CDR3 is TGTGCCAGCAGTTTAGTCAGGGATTTCTCCTACGAGCAGTACTTC.

The chain employs TRBV21-1 and TRBJ2-3; no DNA check was done on the table's D call, TRBD2. TRBV21-1 corresponds to a pseudogene. This CDR3 region has 14 residues. The CDR3 sequence: CASSGGGGPDTQYF. The CDR3 DNA sequence: TGTGCCAGCAGCGGAGGGGGGGGGCCAGATACGCAGTATTTT.

CDR3 protein: CASITGQGGSEQYF. CDR3 coding DNA: TGTGCCAGCATTACCGGACAGGGGGGGTCCGAGCAGTACTTC. The genes are TRBV2 and TRBJ2-7; 10 nucleotides align to TRBD1. J gave up 6 bases and V 7 bases, and 9 bases lay outside the gene matches. This CDR3 contains 14 residues. Germline CDR1 is SNHLY and CDR2 is FYNNEI.

The chain uses TRBV6-4 and TRBJ2-7, with D possibly matching TRBD2 (6 bases). CDR1 and CDR2 (germline): MRHNA, SNTAGT. V was clipped by 3 bases and J by 2 bases, with 17 bases between them. CDR3 length: 16 residues. For the CDR3, the DNA is TGTGCCAGCAGTGAGGGGACTGAGGCTAAAACCTACGAGCAGTACGTC. This translates into CASSEGTEAKTYEQYV.

The rearrangement links TRBV19 to TRBJ1-3; 8 positions agree with TRBD1. The CDR3 totals 16 residues. Germline V CDR1 and CDR2: LNHDA, SQIVND (reference sequence). V shed 7 bases and J 0 bases; nucleotides not matched to a gene: 8. CDR3 residues: CASTESGGASGNTIYF. DNA of the CDR3: TGTGCCAGTACTGAGTCAGGGGGCGCCTCTGGAAACACCATATATTTT.

The chain employs TRBV7-2 and TRBJ1-1; D remains unclear. CDR3 length equals 13 residues. Looked up from germline, CDR1 is SGHTA and CDR2 is FQGNSA. V lost 8 bases to trimming and J lost 3 bases, with 13 bases between them. In DNA, the CDR3 is TGTGCCAGCTCCGTCATGGCCGACACTGAAGCTTTCTTT. Translating gives CASSVMADTEAFF.

V is TRBV6-6 and J is TRBJ2-2; perhaps TRBD2 as D (6 bases). The V end lost 4 bases, the J end lost 5 bases, and 17 bases lay between the germline ends. The CDR3 sequence is 16 residues long. Germline CDR1 MNHNY, CDR2 SVGAGI (reference sequence). The CDR3 region is CASSFSGRWRTGELFF. The CDR3 coding sequence is TGTGCCAGCAGTTTTAGCGGCAGGTGGAGGACCGGGGAGCTGTTTTTT.

This chain connects TRBV6-5 to TRBJ1-3, with D possibly TRBD1 on 6 matching bases. Germline-derived CDR1 and CDR2 are MNHEY and SVGAGI. The ends were cut back, 2 bases at V and 0 bases at J, with 11 bases in the middle. This CDR3 has 16 amino acids. The CDR3 is CASSYRTGFSGNTIYF. The CDR3 nucleotides are TGTGCCAGCAGTTACCGTACAGGGTTCTCTGGAAACACCATATATTTT.

For the CDR3, the DNA is TGTGCCAGCAGACCGACGGGTTATAGCAATCAGCCCCAGCATTTT. Translated, it gives CASRPTGYSNQPQHF. The rearrangement uses TRBV2 and TRBJ1-5; D is ambiguous. The CDR3 contains 15 residues. The ends were cut back, 6 bases at V and 0 bases at J, with 12 bases in the middle. CDR1 SNHLY and CDR2 FYNNEI come from the germline V gene. Full variable domain (missing parts from reference TRBV2 and TRBJ1-5): EPEVTQTPSHQVTQMGQEVILRCVPISNHLYFYWYRQILGQKVEFLVSFYNNEISEKSEIFDDQFSVERPDGSNFTLKIRSTKLEDSAMYFCASRPTGYSNQPQHFGDGTRLSIL.

To note about this clone: Other DNA sequences in the same sample also yield this CDR3. The chain couples TRBV7-9 to TRBJ1-4, with TRBD1 identical over 8 bases. This CDR3 spans 14 amino acids. V lost 3 bases and J lost 5; bases outside the gene matches: 2. CDR1 and CDR2 from the germline V gene are SEHNR and FQNEAQ (reference sequence). CDR3: CASSLGTGNEKLFF. The DNA for the CDR3 is TGTGCCAGCAGCTTGGGGACAGGCAATGAAAAACTGTTTTTT.